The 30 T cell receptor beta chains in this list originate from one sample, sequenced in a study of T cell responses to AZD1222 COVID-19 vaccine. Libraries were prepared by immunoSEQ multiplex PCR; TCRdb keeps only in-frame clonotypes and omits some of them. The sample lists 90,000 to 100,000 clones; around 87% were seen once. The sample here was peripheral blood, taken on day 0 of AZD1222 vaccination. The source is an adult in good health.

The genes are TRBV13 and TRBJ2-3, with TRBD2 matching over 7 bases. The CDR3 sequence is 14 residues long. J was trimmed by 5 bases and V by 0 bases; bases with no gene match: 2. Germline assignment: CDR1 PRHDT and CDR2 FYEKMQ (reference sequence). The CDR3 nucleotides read TGTGCCAGCAGCTTAGGGTCTAGCGGAGATACGCAGTATTTT. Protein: CASSLGSSGDTQYF. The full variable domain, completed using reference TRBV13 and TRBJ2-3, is AAGVIQSPRHLIKEKRETATLKCYPIPRHDTVYWYQQGPGQDPQFLISFYEKMQSDKGSIPDRFSAQQFSDYHSELNMSSLELGDSALYFCASSLGSSGDTQYFGPGTRLTVL.

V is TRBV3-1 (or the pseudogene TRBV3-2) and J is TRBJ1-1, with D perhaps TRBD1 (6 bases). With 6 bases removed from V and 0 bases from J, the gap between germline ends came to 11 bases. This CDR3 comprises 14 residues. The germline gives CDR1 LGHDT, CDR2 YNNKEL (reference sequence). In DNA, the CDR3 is TGTGCCAGCAGTCCGAGGGGGTTGAACACTGAAGCTTTCTTT. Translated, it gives CASSPRGLNTEAFF.

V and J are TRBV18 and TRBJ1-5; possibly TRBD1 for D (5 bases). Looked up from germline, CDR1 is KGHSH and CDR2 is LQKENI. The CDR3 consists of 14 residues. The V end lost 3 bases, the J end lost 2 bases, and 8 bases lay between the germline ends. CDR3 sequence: CASSPGGGNQPQHF. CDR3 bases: TGTGCCAGCTCACCGGGAGGGGGCAATCAGCCCCAGCATTTT.

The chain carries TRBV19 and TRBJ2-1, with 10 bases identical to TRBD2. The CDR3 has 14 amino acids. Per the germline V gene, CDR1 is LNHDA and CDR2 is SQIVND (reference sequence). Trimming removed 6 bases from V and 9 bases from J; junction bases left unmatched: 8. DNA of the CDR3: TGTGCCAGTAGAGGACTAGCGGCCCTGCGTGAGCAGTTCTTC. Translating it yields CASRGLAALREQFF.

The DNA of the CDR3 is TGTGCCTGGAGTGTCCCGGTCCTGAGCTCCTATAATTCACCCCTCCACTTT. Translation: CAWSVPVLSSYNSPLHF. The chain has TRBV30 and TRBJ1-6, with unresolved D. The germline gives CDR1 GTSNPN, CDR2 SVGIG (reference sequence). Between the trimmed V and J ends, which lost 0 bases and 0 bases, there was a span of 12 bases. The CDR3 spans 17 residues.

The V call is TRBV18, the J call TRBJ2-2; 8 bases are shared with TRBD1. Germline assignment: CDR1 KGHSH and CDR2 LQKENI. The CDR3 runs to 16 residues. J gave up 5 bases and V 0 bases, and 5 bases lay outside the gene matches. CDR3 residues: CASSPPTGVMTGELFF. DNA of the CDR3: TGTGCCAGCTCACCACCGACAGGGGTAATGACCGGGGAGCTGTTTTTT.

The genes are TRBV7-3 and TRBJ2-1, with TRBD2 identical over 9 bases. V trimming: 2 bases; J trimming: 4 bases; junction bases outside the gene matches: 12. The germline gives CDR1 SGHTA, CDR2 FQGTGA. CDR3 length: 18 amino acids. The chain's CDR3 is CASSLANTGSGSYNEQFF. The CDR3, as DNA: TGTGCCAGCAGCTTAGCAAACACGGGTAGCGGGAGTTACAATGAGCAGTTCTTC.

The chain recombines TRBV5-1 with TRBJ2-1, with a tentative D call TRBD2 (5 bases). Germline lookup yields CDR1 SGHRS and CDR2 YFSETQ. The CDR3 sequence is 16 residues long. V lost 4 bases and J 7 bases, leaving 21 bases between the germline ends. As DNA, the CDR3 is TGCGCCAGCAGCCCCCTGGCCCGGGAAGTCTATAATGAGCAGTTCTTC. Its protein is CASSPLAREVYNEQFF. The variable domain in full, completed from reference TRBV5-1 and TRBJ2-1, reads KAGVTQTPRYLIKTRGQQVTLSCSPISGHRSVSWYQQTPGQGLQFLFEYFSETQRNKGNFPGRFSGRQFSNSRSEMNVSTLELGDSALYLCASSPLAREVYNEQFFGPGTRLTVL.

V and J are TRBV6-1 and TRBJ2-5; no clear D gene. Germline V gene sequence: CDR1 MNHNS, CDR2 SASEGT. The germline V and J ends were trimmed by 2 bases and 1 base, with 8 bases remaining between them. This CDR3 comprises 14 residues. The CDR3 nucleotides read TGTGCCAGCAGTGAAAGTCGAAGCCAAGAGACCCAGTACTTC. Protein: CASSESRSQETQYF.

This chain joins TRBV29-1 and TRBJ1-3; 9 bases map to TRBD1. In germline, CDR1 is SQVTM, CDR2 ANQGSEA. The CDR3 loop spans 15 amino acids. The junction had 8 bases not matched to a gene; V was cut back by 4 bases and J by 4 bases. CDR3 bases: TGCAGCGTTGGCGGGACAGGGTCAGCAGGAAACACCATATATTTT. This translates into CSVGGTGSAGNTIYF.

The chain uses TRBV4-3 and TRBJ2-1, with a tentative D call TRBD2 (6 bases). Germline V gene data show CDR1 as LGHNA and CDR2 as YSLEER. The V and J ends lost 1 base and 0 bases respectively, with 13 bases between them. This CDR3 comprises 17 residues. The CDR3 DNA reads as TGCGCCAGCAGCCAAGGGGTTAGCGGTAGCTCCTACAATGAGCAGTTCTTC. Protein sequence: CASSQGVSGSSYNEQFF.

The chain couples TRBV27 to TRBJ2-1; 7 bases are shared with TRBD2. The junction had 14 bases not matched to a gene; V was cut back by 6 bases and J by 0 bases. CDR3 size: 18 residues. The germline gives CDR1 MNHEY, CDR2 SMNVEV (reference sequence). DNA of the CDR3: TGTGCCAGCAGACACGGGACTACCAGTTCATTCTCCTACAATGAGCAGTTCTTC. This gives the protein CASRHGTTSSFSYNEQFF.

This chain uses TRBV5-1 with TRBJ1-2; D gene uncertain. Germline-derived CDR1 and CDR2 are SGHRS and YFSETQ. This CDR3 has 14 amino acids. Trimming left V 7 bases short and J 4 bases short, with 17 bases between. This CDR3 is CASGSLDTIYGYTF. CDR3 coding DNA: TGCGCCAGCGGTTCCCTCGACACCATCTATGGCTACACCTTC.

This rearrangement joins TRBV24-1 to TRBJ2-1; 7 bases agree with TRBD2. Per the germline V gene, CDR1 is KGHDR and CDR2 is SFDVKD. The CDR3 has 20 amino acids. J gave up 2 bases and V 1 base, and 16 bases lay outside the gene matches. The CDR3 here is CATSDLCGLRGRTTYNEQFF. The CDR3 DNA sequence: TGTGCCACCAGTGATTTATGCGGTTTGCGGGGGAGAACGACCTACAATGAGCAGTTCTTC.

Here the CDR3 reads CASSDGLFYEQYF. CDR3 sequence (DNA): TGTGCCAGCAGTGACGGCCTTTTTTACGAGCAGTACTTC. The chain links TRBV7-2 to TRBJ2-7, with D hard to call. V lost 6 bases and J lost 4, with 13 bases in between. The CDR3 consists of 13 residues. CDR1 is SGHTA and CDR2 is FQGNSA in the germline V gene. The full variable domain, completed using reference TRBV7-2 and TRBJ2-7, is GAGVSQSPSNKVTEKGKDVELRCDPISGHTALYWYRQSLGQGLEFLIYFQGNSAPDKSGLPSDRFSAERTGGSVSTLTIQRTQQEDSAVYLCASSDGLFYEQYFGPGTRLTVT.

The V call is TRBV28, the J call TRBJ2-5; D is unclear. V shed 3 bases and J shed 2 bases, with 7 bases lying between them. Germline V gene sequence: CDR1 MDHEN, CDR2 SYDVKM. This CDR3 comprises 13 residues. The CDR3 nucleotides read TGTGCCAGCAGTTTTATAGGGCAAGAGACCCAGTACTTC. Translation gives CASSFIGQETQYF.

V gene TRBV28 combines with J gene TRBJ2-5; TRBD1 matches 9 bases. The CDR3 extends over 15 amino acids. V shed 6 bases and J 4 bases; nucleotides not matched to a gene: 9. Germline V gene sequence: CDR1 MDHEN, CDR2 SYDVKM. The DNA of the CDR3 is TGTGCCAGCAGCACATGGAAGACAGGGGGAGAGACCCAGTACTTC. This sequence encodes CASSTWKTGGETQYF.

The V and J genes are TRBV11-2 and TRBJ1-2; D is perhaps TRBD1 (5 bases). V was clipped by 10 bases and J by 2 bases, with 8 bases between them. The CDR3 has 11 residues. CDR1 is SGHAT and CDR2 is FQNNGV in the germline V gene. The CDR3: CATGGNYGYTF. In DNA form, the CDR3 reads TGTGCCACGGGGGGGAACTATGGCTACACCTTC.

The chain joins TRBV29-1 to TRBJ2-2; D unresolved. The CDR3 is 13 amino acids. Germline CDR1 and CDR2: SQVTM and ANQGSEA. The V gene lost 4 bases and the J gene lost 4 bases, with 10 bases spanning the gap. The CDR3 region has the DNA TGCAGCGTTGTTTCGAGCGCCACCGGGGAGCTGTTTTTT. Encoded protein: CSVVSSATGELFF.

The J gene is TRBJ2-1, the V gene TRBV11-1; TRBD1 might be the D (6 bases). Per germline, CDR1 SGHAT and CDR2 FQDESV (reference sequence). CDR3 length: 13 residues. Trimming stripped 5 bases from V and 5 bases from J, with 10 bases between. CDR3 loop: CASSPRQDNEQFF. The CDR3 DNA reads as TGTGCCAGCAGCCCACGACAGGACAATGAGCAGTTCTTC.

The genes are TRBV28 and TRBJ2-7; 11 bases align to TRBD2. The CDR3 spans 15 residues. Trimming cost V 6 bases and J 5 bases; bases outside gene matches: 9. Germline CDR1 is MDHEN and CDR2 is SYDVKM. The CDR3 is CASRALSGRADEQYF. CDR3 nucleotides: TGTGCCAGCAGGGCCCTTAGCGGGAGGGCCGACGAGCAGTACTTC.

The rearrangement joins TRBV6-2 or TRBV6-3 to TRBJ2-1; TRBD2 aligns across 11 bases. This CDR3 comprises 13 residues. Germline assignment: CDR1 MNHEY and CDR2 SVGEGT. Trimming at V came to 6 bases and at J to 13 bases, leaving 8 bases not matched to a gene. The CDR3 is CASSRTSGLVQFF. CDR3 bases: TGTGCCAGCAGCCGGACTAGCGGGTTAGTCCAGTTCTTC.

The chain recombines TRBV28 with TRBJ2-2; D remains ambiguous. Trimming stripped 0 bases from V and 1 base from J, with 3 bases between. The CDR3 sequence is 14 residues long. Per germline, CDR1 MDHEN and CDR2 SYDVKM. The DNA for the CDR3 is TGTGCCAGCAGTTTATGGGGGAACACCGGGGAGCTGTTTTTT. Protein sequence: CASSLWGNTGELFF. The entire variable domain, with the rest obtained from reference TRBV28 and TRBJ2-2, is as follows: DVKVTQSSRYLVKRTGEKVFLECVQDMDHENMFWYRQDPGLGLRLIYFSYDVKMKEKGDIPEGYSVSREKKERFSLILESASTNQTSMYLCASSLWGNTGELFFGEGSRLTVL.

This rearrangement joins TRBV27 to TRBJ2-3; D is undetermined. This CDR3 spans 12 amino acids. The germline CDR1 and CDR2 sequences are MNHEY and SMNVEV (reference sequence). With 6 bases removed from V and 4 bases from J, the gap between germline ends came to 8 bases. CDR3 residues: CASSGTPDTQYF. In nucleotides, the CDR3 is TGTGCCAGCAGCGGTACGCCAGATACGCAGTATTTT.

CDR3 bases: TGTGCCAGCAGCTCTCAAGGGACAGGGCGATCACCCCTCCACTTT. Translated, it gives CASSSQGTGRSPLHF. V gene TRBV7-2 combines with J gene TRBJ1-6; 9 bases align to TRBD1. CDR3 length: 15 amino acids. Looked up from germline, CDR1 is SGHTA and CDR2 is FQGNSA. Germline trimming cut 4 bases from V and 10 bases from J; bases unmatched to any gene: 8.

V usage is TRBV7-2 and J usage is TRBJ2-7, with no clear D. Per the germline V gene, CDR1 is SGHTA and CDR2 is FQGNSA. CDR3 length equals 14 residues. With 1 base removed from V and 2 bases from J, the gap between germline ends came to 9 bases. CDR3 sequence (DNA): TGTGCCAGCAGCTTAGGGGGTAAACCCTACGAGCAGTACTTC. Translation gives CASSLGGKPYEQYF.

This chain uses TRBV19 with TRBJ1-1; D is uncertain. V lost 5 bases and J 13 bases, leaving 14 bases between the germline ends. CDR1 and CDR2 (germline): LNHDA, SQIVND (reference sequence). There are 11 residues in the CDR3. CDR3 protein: CASSVTSGVFF. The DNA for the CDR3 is TGTGCCAGTAGTGTAACAAGCGGAGTTTTCTTT.

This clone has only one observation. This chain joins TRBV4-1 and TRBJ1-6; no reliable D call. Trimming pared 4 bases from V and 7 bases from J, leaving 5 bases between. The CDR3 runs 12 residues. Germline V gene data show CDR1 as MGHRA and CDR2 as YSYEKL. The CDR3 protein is CASSPRNSPLHF. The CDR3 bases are TGCGCCAGCAGCCCGCGAAATTCACCCCTCCACTTT.

The CDR3 DNA follows: TGTGCCAGCAGCATAGGGACAGGGGTAGATCAGCCCCAGCATTTT. Encoded protein: CASSIGTGVDQPQHF. This sequence joins TRBV21-1 and TRBJ1-5; TRBD1 is the table's D call and was not checked against the DNA. TRBV21-1 constitutes a pseudogene. This CDR3 is built from 15 residues.

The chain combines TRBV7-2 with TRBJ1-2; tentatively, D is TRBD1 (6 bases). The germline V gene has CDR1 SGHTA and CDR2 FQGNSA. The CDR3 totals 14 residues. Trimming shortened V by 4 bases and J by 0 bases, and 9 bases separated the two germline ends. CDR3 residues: CASSWDTTNYGYTF. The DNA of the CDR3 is TGTGCCAGCAGCTGGGACACCACTAACTATGGCTACACCTTC.